The clone carrying this T cell receptor (beta chain) has more than one count but fewer than ten. Antigen: not known. Per the germline V gene, CDR1 is MNHEY and CDR2 is SVGAGI. With 6 bases removed from V and 3 bases from J, the gap between germline ends came to 17 bases. This CDR3 comprises 15 residues. The source of the sample is a study of blood T cells in healthy people across ages. PCR was performed a second time for 7 to 11 cycles using a sample-barcoded 5' primer and a J-beta primer mix. Every cDNA molecule carried a tag from a template-switch adaptor bearing 12 random nucleotides. Every sample returned 2.5 million or more CDR3-containing paired-end reads. Using its own MiXCR run on the 5' RACE reads, TCRdb lists one record per CDR3 protein. This sample has 2 million or so distinct CDR3 sequences, with 49% found just once. Each donor had ten milliliters of peripheral blood drawn. The study, taken as a whole, reports: Roughly linear age-related decline in beta diversity appeared, significant by age about 37.

The chain joins TRBV6-5 to TRBJ1-2; D gene unclear. Sequences were obtained from blood. The receptor comes from a woman aged 40 to 50 in good health. The CDR3: CASRESSVDYYGYTF. CDR3 sequence (DNA): TGTGCCAGCAGAGAATCGTCGGTAGACTACTATGGCTACACCTTC.